This paragraph reports one T cell receptor (beta chain). This sample was included in a study of blood T cell repertoires in COVID-19. In the study overall: Acute-phase and convalescent COVID-19 samples originated in the United States, Italy and Spain. From T cells, B-cell-depleted T cells, or PBMCs came the material, which was cDNA or gDNA.

The table came from immunoSEQ multiplex PCR; TCRdb's copy has only in-frame clones and leaves some out. The sample has some 95,000 clones, roughly 75% seen once; the top ten hold approximately 8.9%. The V segment lost 3 bases and the J segment 2 bases; nucleotides outside the gene matches: 3. The CDR3 is made up of 15 amino acids. Germline CDR1 reads SNHLY; CDR2 reads FYNNEI. The sequenced sample consisted of peripheral blood. V usage is TRBV2 and J usage is TRBJ2-3; 9 positions match TRBD2. The sequence was obtained from a man aged 45 to 65 who had recovered from COVID-19. The CDR3 nucleotides are TGTGCCAGCAGTGAGGGACTAGCAATCACAGATACGCAGTATTTT. Its protein is CASSEGLAITDTQYF.